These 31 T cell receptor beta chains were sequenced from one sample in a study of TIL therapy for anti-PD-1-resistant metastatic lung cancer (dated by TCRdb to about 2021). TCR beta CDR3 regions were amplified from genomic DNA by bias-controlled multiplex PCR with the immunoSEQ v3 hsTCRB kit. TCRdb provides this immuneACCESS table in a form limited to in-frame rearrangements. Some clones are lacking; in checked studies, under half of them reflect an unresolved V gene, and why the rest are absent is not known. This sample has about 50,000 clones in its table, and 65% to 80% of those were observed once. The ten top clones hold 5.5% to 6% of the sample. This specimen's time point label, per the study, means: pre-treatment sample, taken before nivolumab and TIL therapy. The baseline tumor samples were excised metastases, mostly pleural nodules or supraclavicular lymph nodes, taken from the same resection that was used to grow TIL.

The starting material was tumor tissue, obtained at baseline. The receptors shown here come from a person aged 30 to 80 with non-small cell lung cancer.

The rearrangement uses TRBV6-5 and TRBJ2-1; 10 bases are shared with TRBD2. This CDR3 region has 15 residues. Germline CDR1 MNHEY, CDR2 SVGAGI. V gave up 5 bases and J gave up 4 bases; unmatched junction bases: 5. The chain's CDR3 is CASSILAGHYNEQFF. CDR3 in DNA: TGTGCCAGCAGTATACTAGCGGGACATTACAATGAGCAGTTCTTC.

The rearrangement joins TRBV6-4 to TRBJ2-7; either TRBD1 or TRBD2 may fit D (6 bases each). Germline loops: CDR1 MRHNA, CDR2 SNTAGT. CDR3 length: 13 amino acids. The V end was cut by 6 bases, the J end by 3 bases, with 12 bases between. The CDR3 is CASRVRGVYEQYF. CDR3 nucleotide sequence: TGTGCCAGCAGAGTGAGGGGGGTCTACGAGCAGTACTTC.

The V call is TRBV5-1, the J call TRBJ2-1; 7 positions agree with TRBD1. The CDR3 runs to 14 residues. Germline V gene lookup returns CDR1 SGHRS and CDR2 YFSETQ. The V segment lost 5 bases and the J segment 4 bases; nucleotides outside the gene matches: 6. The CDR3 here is CASRPTGTYNEQFF. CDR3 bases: TGCGCCAGCAGGCCGACAGGGACATACAATGAGCAGTTCTTC.

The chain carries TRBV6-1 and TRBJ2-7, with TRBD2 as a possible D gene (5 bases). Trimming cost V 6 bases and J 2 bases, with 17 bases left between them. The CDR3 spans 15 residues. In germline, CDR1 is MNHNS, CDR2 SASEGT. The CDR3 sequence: CASRVGGLATYEQYF. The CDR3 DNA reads TGTGCCAGCAGAGTTGGAGGATTGGCGACCTACGAGCAGTACTTC.

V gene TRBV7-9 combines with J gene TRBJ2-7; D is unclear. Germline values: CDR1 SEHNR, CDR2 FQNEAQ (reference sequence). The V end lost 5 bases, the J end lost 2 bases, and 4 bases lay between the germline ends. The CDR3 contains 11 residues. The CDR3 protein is CASSTTYEQYF. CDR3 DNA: TGTGCCAGCAGCACAACCTACGAGCAGTACTTC.

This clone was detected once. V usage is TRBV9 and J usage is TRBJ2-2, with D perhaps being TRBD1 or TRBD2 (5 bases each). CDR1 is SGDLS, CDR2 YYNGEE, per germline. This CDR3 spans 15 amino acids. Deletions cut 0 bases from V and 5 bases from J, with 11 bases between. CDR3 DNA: TGTGCCAGCAGCGTAGCGCAGGGCGGGACCGGGGAGCTGTTTTTT. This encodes CASSVAQGGTGELFF. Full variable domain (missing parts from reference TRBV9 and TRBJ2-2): DSGVTQTPKHLITATGQRVTLRCSPRSGDLSVYWYQQSLDQGLQFLIQYYNGEERAKGNILERFSAQQFPDLHSELNLSSLELGDSALYFCASSVAQGGTGELFFGEGSRLTVL.

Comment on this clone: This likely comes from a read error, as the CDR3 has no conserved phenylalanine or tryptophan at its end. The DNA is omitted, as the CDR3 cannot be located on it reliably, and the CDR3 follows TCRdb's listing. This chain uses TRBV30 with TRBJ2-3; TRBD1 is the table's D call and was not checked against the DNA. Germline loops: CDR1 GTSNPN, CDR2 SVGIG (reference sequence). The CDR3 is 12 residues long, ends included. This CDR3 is CAWNVVTDALIY.

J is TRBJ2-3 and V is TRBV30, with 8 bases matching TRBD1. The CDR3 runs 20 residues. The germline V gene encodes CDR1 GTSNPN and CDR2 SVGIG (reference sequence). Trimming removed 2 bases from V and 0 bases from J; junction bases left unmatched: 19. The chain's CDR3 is CAWSLRWSSLTGDSTDTQYF. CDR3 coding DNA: TGTGCCTGGAGTCTCCGCTGGTCGTCTCTGACAGGGGACAGCACAGATACGCAGTATTTT. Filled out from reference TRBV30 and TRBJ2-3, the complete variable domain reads SQTIHQWPATLVQPVGSPLSLECTVEGTSNPNLYWYRQAAGRGLQLLFYSVGIGQISSEVPQNLSASRPQDRQFILSSKKLLLSDSGFYLCAWSLRWSSLTGDSTDTQYFGPGTRLTVL.

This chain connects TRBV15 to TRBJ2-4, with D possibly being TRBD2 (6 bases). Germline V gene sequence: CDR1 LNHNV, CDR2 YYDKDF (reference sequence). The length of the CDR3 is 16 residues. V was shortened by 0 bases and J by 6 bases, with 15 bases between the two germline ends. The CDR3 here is CATSRDKRGTVNIQYF. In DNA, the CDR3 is TGTGCCACCAGCAGAGATAAACGCGGGACGGTAAACATTCAGTACTTC.

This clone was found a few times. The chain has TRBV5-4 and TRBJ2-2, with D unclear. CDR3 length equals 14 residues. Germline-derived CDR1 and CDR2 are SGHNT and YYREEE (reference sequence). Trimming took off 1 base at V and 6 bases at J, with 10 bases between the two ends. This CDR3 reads CASSLKRVAGELFF. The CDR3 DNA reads TGTGCCAGCAGCTTGAAAAGGGTAGCCGGGGAGCTGTTTTTT.

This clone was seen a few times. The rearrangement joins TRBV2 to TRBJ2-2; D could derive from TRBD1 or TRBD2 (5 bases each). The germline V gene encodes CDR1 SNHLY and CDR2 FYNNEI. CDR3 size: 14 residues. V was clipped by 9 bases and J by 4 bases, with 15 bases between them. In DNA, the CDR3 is TGTGCCAGTGGGGGTATCGGCGGCACCGGGGAGCTGTTTTTT. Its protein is CASGGIGGTGELFF.

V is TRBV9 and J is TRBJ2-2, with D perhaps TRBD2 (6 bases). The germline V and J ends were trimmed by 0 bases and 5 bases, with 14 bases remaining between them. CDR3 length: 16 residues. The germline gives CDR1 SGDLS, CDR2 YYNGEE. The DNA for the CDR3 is TGTGCCAGCAGCGTAGGCCCGGGAGTACCGACCGGGGAGCTGTTTTTT. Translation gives CASSVGPGVPTGELFF.

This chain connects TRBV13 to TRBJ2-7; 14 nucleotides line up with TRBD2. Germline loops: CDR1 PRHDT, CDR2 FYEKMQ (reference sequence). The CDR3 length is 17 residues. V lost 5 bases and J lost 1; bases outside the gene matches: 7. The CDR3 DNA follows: TGTGCCAGCAGCAAACTCGGGACTAGCGGGGGTTCCTACGAGCAGTACTTC. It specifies CASSKLGTSGGSYEQYF.

CDR3 nucleotide sequence: TGTGCCAGCAGCCAAGAGGTCGGCAGGGATCTCTACGAGCAGTACTTC. Its protein is CASSQEVGRDLYEQYF. The chain joins TRBV27 to TRBJ2-7, with D perhaps TRBD1 (5 bases). CDR1 is MNHEY and CDR2 is SMNVEV in the germline V gene (reference sequence). V was pared by 6 bases and J by 3 bases, with 21 bases between. There are 16 residues in the CDR3.

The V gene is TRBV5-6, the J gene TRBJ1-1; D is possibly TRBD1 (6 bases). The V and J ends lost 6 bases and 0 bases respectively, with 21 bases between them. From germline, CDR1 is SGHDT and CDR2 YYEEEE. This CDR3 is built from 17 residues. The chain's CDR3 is CASIPLGTRRMNTEAFF. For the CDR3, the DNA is TGTGCCAGCATACCCTTAGGGACAAGGAGGATGAACACTGAAGCTTTCTTT.

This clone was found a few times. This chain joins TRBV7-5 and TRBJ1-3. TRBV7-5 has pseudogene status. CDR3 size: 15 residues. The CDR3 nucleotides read TGTGCCAGAAGCTTAGGGGGGGTTACTGGAAACACCATATATTTT. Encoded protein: CARSLGGVTGNTIYF.

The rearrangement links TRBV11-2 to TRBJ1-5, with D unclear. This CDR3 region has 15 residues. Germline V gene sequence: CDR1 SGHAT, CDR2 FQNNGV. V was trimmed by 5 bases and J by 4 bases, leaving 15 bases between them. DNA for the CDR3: TGTGCCAGCAGCCTCACCGGGTCCTTAAATCAGCCCCAGCATTTT. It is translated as CASSLTGSLNQPQHF. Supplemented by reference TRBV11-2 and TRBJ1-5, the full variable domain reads EAGVAQSPRYKIIEKRQSVAFWCNPISGHATLYWYQQILGQGPKLLIQFQNNGVVDDSQLPKDRFSAERLKGVDSTLKIQPAKLEDSAVYLCASSLTGSLNQPQHFGDGTRLSIL.

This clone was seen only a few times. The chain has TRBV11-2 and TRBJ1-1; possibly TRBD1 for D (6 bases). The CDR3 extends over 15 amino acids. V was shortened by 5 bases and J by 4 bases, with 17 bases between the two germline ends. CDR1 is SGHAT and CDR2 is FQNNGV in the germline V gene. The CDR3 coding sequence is TGTGCCAGCAGCCGATATGACACAGGGTTCACTGAAGCTTTCTTT. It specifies CASSRYDTGFTEAFF.

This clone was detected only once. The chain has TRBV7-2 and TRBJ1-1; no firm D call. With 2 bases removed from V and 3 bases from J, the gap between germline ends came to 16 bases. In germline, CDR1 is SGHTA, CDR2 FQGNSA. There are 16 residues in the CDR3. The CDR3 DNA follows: TGTGCCAGCAGCTTATTTTCTCCGACGCGGTACACTGAAGCTTTCTTT. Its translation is CASSLFSPTRYTEAFF.

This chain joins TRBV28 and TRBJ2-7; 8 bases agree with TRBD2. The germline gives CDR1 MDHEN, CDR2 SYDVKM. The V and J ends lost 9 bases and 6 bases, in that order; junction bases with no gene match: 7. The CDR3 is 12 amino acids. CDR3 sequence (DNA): TGTGCCAGTCGAGCGGGAGTTCTCGAGCAGTACTTC. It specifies CASRAGVLEQYF.

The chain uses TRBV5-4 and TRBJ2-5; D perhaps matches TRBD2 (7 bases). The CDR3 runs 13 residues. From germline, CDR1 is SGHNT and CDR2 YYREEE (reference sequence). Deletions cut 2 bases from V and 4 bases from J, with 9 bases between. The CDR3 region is CASSFRGAETQYF. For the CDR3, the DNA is TGTGCCAGCAGCTTTCGGGGGGCAGAGACCCAGTACTTC.

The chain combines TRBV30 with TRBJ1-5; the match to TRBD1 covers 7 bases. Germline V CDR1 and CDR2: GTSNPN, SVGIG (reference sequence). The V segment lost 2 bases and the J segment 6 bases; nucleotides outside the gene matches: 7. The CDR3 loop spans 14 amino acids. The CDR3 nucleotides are TGTGCCTGGAGTCTTAGACAGGGCTCTCAGCCCCAGCATTTT. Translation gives CAWSLRQGSQPQHF.

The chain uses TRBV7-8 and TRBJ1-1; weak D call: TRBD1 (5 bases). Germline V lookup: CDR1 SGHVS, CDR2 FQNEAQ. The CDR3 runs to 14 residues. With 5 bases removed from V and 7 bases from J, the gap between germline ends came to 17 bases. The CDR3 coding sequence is TGTGCCAGCAGCCTCCGGGACGAGGGCCGTGAAGCTTTCTTT. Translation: CASSLRDEGREAFF. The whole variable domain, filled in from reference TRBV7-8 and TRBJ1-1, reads GAGVSQSPRYKVAKRGQDVALRCDPISGHVSLFWYQQALGQGPEFLTYFQNEAQLDKSGLPSDRFFAERPEGSVSTLKIQRTQQEDSAVYLCASSLRDEGREAFFGQGTRLTVV.

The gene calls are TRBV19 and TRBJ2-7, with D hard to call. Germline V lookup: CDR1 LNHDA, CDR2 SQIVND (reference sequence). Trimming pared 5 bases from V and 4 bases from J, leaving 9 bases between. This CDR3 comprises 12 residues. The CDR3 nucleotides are TGTGCCAGTAGTCGCGGCGAATACGAGCAGTACTTC. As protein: CASSRGEYEQYF.

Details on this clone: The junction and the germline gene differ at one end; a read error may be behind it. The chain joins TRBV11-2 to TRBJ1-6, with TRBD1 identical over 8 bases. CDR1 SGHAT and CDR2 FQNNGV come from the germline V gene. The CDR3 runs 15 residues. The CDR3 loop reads CASGFRDRSNSPLHF. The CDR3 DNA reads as TGTGCCAGCGGCTTCCGGGACAGGAGTAATTCACCCCTCCACTTT.

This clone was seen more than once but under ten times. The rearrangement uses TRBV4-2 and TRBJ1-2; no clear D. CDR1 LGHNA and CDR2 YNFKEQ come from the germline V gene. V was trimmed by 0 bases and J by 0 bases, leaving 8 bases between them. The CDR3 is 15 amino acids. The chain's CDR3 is CASSQDSLPNYGYTF. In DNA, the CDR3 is TGTGCCAGCAGCCAAGACAGCCTACCTAACTATGGCTACACCTTC.

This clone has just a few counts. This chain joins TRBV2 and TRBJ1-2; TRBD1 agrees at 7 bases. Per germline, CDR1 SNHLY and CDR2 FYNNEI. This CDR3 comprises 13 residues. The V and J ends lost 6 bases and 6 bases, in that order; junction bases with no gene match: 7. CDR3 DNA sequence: TGTGCCAGCAGAGGTGACAGGGACAATGGCTACACCTTC. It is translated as CASRGDRDNGYTF.

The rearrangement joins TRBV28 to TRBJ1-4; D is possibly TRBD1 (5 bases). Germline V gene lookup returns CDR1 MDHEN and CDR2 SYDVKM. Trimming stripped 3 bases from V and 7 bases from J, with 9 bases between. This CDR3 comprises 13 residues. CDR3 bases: TGTGCCAGCAGTTTTCAGCAGGGTGAAAAACTGTTTTTT. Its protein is CASSFQQGEKLFF.

The CDR3 sequence is CASSLQGAEAFF. In DNA, the CDR3 is TGTGCCAGTAGCCTTCAGGGTGCTGAAGCTTTCTTT. This chain joins TRBV19 and TRBJ1-1, with D perhaps TRBD1 (5 bases). Germline V lookup: CDR1 LNHDA, CDR2 SQIVND (reference sequence). The CDR3 totals 12 residues. V shed 6 bases and J shed 6 bases, with 11 bases lying between them.

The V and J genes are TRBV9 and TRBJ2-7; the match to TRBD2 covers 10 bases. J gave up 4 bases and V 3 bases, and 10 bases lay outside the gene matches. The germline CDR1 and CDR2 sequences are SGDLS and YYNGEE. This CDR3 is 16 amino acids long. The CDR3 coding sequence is TGTGCCAGCAGCGAGGGGGGGCTAGCGGGAGAGTACGAGCAGTACTTC. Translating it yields CASSEGGLAGEYEQYF.

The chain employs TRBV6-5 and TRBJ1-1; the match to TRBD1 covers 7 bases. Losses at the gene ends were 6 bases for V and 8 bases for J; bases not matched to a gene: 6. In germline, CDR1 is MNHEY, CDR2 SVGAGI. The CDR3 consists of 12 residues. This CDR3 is CASSRTGAEAFF. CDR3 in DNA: TGTGCCAGCAGCCGTACAGGGGCAGAAGCTTTCTTT.